The source of this T cell receptor (beta chain) is a study of post-analysis software for immune sequencing data. This clonotype was seen a handful of times. What it binds is not known. Study conclusions and caveats: Among several TRBV segments more frequent in patients than controls were TRBV5-6, TRBV5-1 and TRBV20-1.

The germline V and J ends were trimmed by 8 bases and 7 bases, with 17 bases remaining between them. The CDR3 sequence is 13 residues long. The germline CDR1 and CDR2 sequences are MNHEY and SVGAGI. Prepared libraries of TCR beta cDNA carried unique molecular identifiers. TCRdb reprocessed the PCR reads via MiXCR and lists one record per CDR3 protein. The table has about 540,000 distinct CDR3 sequences, less than 40% seen once; the top ten hold approximately 5.4%. The chain employs TRBV6-5 and TRBJ2-5; D could derive from TRBD1 or TRBD2 (5 bases each). The receptor comes from a girl under 18 with multiple sclerosis. The sequenced sample was blood. In DNA, the CDR3 is TGTGCCAGCTTTCAGGGAGCCCGCGGGACCCAGTACTTC. It encodes CASFQGARGTQYF.